This T cell receptor beta chain emerged from a study of OX40 agonist ivuxolimab in advanced cancers. TCRdb's copy holds only in-frame clones and misses some; the assay was immunoSEQ multiplex PCR. In the table there are 98,000 or so clones, 89% of which are singletons. Losses at the gene ends were 7 bases for V and 7 bases for J; bases not matched to a gene: 12. The CDR3 sequence is 16 residues long. The germline gives CDR1 ENHRY, CDR2 SYGVKD. This rearrangement joins TRBV10-3 to TRBJ2-7; 14 bases fit TRBD2. The sequence derives from an adult with an advanced solid tumor such as melanoma, head and neck, liver or kidney cancer. The sample in question was CD4+ or CD8+ T cells sorted from blood, obtained in a trial of the OX40 agonist ivuxolimab. This chain's CDR3 is CAITGLAGGLPTEQYF. In DNA, the CDR3 is TGTGCCATCACCGGACTAGCGGGGGGACTTCCGACGGAGCAGTACTTC.